The rows below give T cell receptor beta chains drawn from one sample of a study of CD8 T cells in Susac syndrome. TCRdb called the immunoSEQ multiplex PCR reads again in MiXCR, with one record for every CDR3 protein. The table has 210,000 or so distinct CDR3 sequences, about 95% seen once; the top ten hold around 0.15%. The source material was CD4+ T cells from PBMCs. The receptors shown here come from a human donor with Susac syndrome. Each CDR3 is given with its conserved first and last residue. A D gene is named only where the DNA matches it firmly. Size tells how often a clone was seen (once, few, many) or the class of an expanded clone, and some rows leave it out.

clone size,J gene,D gene,V gene,CDR3 protein,CDR3 DNA
-,TRBJ1-2,TRBD1,TRBV30,CAWANLGQGGYTF,TGTGCCTGGGCAAACCTTGGACAGGGCGGCTACACCTTC
once,TRBJ2-5,TRBD1,TRBV20-1,CSVSGTGGGLDQETQYF,TGCAGTGTTTCCGGGACAGGAGGGGGACTCGACCAAGAGACCCAGTACTTC
-,TRBJ2-7,-,TRBV19,CASGGTVPYEQYF,TGTGCCAGTGGAGGGACCGTTCCCTACGAGCAGTACTTC
-,TRBJ2-7,TRBD1,TRBV7-9,CASSLAPGTGGHEQYF,TGTGCCAGCAGCTTAGCGCCCGGGACAGGGGGCCACGAGCAGTACTTC
-,TRBJ1-5,-,TRBV3-1,CASSPARGNQPQHF,TGTGCCAGCAGCCCTGCTAGGGGCAATCAGCCCCAGCATTTT
-,TRBJ1-3,TRBD1,TRBV3-1,CASSQGQGRSGNTIYF,TGTGCCAGCAGCCAAGGACAGGGACGCTCTGGAAACACCATATATTTT
-,TRBJ1-1,-,TRBV5-1,CASSFSQGSSEAFF,TGCGCCAGCAGCTTCTCTCAGGGTAGTTCTGAAGCTTTCTTT
-,TRBJ1-5,-,TRBV10-2,CASRGPAEAQHF,TGCGCCAGCAGGGGACCCGCTGAGGCCCAGCATTTT
-,TRBJ2-1,TRBD2,TRBV6-5,CASSYLQVKTSGPGRDEQFF,TGTGCCAGCAGTTACCTCCAGGTTAAGACTAGCGGGCCTGGGAGGGATGAGCAGTTCTTC
-,TRBJ1-6,-,TRBV20-1,CSAGDNSPLHF,TGCAGTGCGGGGGATAATTCACCCCTCCACTTT
-,TRBJ2-5,-,TRBV12-3/TRBV12-4,CASSTGSIESQYF,TGTGCCAGCAGCACCGGCAGCATAGAGTCCCAGTACTTC
-,TRBJ1-1,-,TRBV28,CASSLWRGGTEAFF,TGTGCCAGCAGTTTGTGGAGAGGGGGAACTGAAGCTTTCTTT
-,TRBJ1-2,TRBD1,TRBV3-1,CASSPPGQAANYGYTF,TGTGCCAGCAGCCCTCCGGGACAGGCAGCTAACTATGGCTACACCTTC
-,TRBJ2-3,TRBD1,TRBV18,CASSPVRGTEHLDTQYF,TGTGCCAGCTCACCAGTCCGAGGGACAGAGCATTTAGATACGCAGTATTTT
-,TRBJ1-1,TRBD1,TRBV12-3/TRBV12-4,CASTILGLRGRTEAFF,TGTGCCAGCACCATCCTCGGACTCAGGGGGCGGACTGAAGCTTTCTTT
once,TRBJ1-5,-,TRBV6-2/TRBV6-3,CASSSRRDNQPQHF,TGTGCCAGCAGTTCCCGGCGCGACAATCAGCCCCAGCATTTT
-,TRBJ1-1,-,TRBV5-1,CASSPGYSNTEAFF,TGCGCCAGCAGCCCCGGGTACAGCAACACTGAAGCTTTCTTT
-,TRBJ1-2,TRBD1,TRBV20-1,CSARDPQGIIIRNYGYTF,TGCAGTGCTAGAGATCCACAGGGGATAATCATCCGTAACTATGGCTACACCTTC
-,TRBJ1-1,-,TRBV4-1,CASSQDGQLTEAFF,TGCGCCAGCAGCCAAGATGGACAGCTCACTGAAGCTTTCTTT
-,TRBJ2-5,-,TRBV30,CAWSSGQETQYF,TGTGCCTGGAGTTCAGGTCAAGAGACCCAGTACTTC
-,TRBJ1-5,TRBD1,TRBV6-2/TRBV6-3,CASSLPGQGDQPQHF,TGTGCCAGCAGCCTCCCGGGGCAGGGGGATCAGCCCCAGCATTTT
once,TRBJ2-7,TRBD1,TRBV9,CASSLGQGVLDEQYF,TGTGCCAGCAGCCTGGGACAGGGGGTGTTGGACGAGCAGTACTTC
once,TRBJ2-7,-,TRBV20-1,CSARPGGNSYEQYF,TGCAGTGCTAGACCTGGGGGGAACTCCTACGAGCAGTACTTC
-,TRBJ2-4,-,TRBV4-3,CASSQDYADIQYF,TGCGCCAGCAGCCAAGATTACGCGGACATTCAGTACTTC
-,TRBJ2-6,TRBD1,TRBV4-3,CASSLHYGQGGTGANVLTF,TGCGCCAGCAGCTTACATTACGGACAGGGGGGGACTGGGGCCAACGTCCTGACTTTC
-,TRBJ2-5,TRBD1,TRBV9,CASGDRDRETQYF,TGTGCCAGCGGGGACAGGGATCGTGAGACCCAGTACTTC